This entry is about one T cell receptor beta chain. Its recognized antigen is unknown. The database protein in TCRdb disagrees with the DNA translation at residue 13; the sequence shown here was translated from the DNA. The receptor originates from a mouse, and its gene names and germline sequences are accordingly murine. Read sequence stops 3 residues before the CDR3 end, and the germline J gene provides the missing end. The library was built by means of the immunoSEQ multiplex PCR assay. RNA was extracted from all samples and reverse transcribed into cDNA, which served as template for TCR sequencing. SuperScript III was used for first-strand cDNA synthesis, primed with a 2:1 mix of oligo-dT and random hexamers. A synthetic immune receptor repertoire was used to measure amplification bias, and any remaining bias was corrected computationally. Sequencing of the libraries was done on Illumina HiSeq with 60 bp reads that cover the CDR3, reading from J toward V. As for the authors' bioinformatics: Raw reads were preprocessed to remove errors, and CDR3 was defined by IMGT conventions from the conserved cysteine to phenylalanine. Clonality was computed by normalizing Shannon entropy by log2 of the number of productive unique TCRs and subtracting the result from 1. CD4 or CD8 identity of scalp clones was inferred by cross-referencing scalp TCRbeta sequences with sorted blood CD4 and CD8 repertoires. This immuneACCESS table, as held by TCRdb, lists in-frame sequences with V and J called but not all clones. Of the missing ones, under half trace to an unresolved V gene in checked studies; the others have no known cause. That table furnishes V, J and clone size, whereas the DNA furnished D and trimming. Here the sample lists roughly 120,000 clones, none seen once only. Roughly 21% of the sample belongs to the ten largest clones.

These data originate in a study of CD8+ T cells in alopecia areata (dated by TCRdb to the late 2010s). With regard to the full study: Female C3H/HeJ recipients, 7-10 weeks old, were grafted with skin from C3H/HeJ donors with spontaneous alopecia (roughly 6-13 months old). The study used high-throughput TCRbeta sequencing to examine T cell clonal expansion in alopecia areata, in both the C3H/HeJ mouse model and human patients. The RNA source kit depended on sample type: the PAXgene miRNA kit for fixed scalp, the miRNeasy kit for PBMCs, and the RNeasy kit for mouse skin. Scalp clonality was compared among normal scalp (n=4), patchy alopecia areata scalp (n=8), and alopecia totalis/universalis scalp (n=8). immunoSEQ multiplex PCR using 35 Vbeta forward primers and 13 Jbeta reverse primers was used to amplify TCRbeta CDR3 regions. Scalp tissue and sorted CD4+ and CD8+ peripheral blood T cells from patchy and totalis/universalis alopecia areata patients and from healthy controls were covered by human TCRbeta sequencing.

Here V drops 4 bases and J drops 3 bases, and the junction holds 9 bases not matched to any gene. The CDR3, from cysteine to phenylalanine, totals 16 residues. Only the CDR3 bases that were read are kept: 39 of them, in frame from base 1. The germline V gene encodes CDR1 NSQYPW and CDR2 LRSPGD (reference sequence). What the study reported, not specific to this receptor: Unlike mouse skin, where gammadelta T cells dominate, normal human skin contains resident alphabeta T cells that get sequenced too, which complicates analysis of the scalp TCR repertoire. Shared TCR sequences between patients were less evident than in mice, which may be partly attributable to HLA diversity in the patient population. Compared with normal scalp, lesional scalp, particularly in alopecia totalis/universalis, had higher clonality and more expanded CD8+ clones, which suggests antigenic drive.

The rearranged segments are TRBV1 and TRBJ1-3; the junction holds 7 bases that match TRBD1. The receptor's source is a C3H/HeJ mouse with alopecia areata. Members of this strain share the MHC haplotype H2-k. The specimen was lesional skin. The sequenced CDR3 bases are TGCACCTGCAGTGAGGGAACAGGGGAAAGTGGAAATACG. This yields the protein CTCSEGTGESGNT. In full, the CDR3 is CTCSEGTGESGNTLYF.